This entry is about one T cell receptor beta chain. This CDR3 has 12 residues. CDR1 is SQVTM, CDR2 ANQGSEA, per germline. The ends were cut back, 3 bases at V and 4 bases at J, with 7 bases in the middle. This specimen belongs to a study of blood T cell repertoires in COVID-19. Clones were sequenced by immunoSEQ multiplex PCR, and TCRdb holds only the in-frame ones, with some missing. The sample consists of 300,000 to 400,000 clones, over 70% of them appearing once. This chain uses TRBV29-1 with TRBJ1-3, with D maybe TRBD1 (5 bases). Sequencing was performed on peripheral blood. This clonotype was obtained from a woman between 45 and 65 years old with COVID-19, enrolled during active disease. CDR3 loop: CSVDDSGNTIYF. CDR3 sequence (DNA): TGCAGCGTTGATGACAGCGGAAACACCATATATTTT.